This T cell receptor beta chain was sequenced during a study of blood T cell repertoires in COVID-19. How the authors handled the data: Cell counts per sample came from amplifying reference gene primers. The data were produced by immunoSEQ multiplex PCR, yet TCRdb's version contains in-frame clones alone and is incomplete. The DNA gave D and trimming, while V, J and clone size come from that table. The sample has fewer than 250,000 clones; about nine tenths are singletons. In germline, CDR1 is MNHEY, CDR2 SVGAGI. There are 13 residues in the CDR3. The V and J ends lost 4 bases and 9 bases, in that order; junction bases with no gene match: 7.

Sequencing was carried out using peripheral blood. The V call is TRBV6-5, the J call TRBJ1-1; 8 positions agree with TRBD1. The origin of this receptor is a man aged 45-60 years with acute or convalescent COVID-19. The CDR3 is CASSWRDRGKAFF. CDR3 DNA sequence: TGTGCCAGCAGTTGGCGAGACAGGGGTAAAGCTTTCTTT.